The 27 T cell receptor beta chains in this list originate from one sample, sequenced in a study of blood T cell repertoires in COVID-19. TCRdb keeps only in-frame clones here, not all; method: immunoSEQ multiplex PCR. The sample yields a few hundred thousand clones, about 89% seen once. The sample was PBMCs or T cells enriched from blood (not recorded which). These receptors were obtained from a man aged 30-40 years who had recovered from COVID-19.

The chain carries TRBV9 and TRBJ2-3, with 9 positions matching TRBD2. CDR3 size: 17 residues. Unmatched junction bases numbered 7, after V lost 0 bases and J lost 2 bases. The V gene's germline CDR1 is SGDLS and CDR2 YYNGEE. The chain's CDR3 is CASSVGGGGANTDTQYF. In nucleotides, the CDR3 is TGTGCCAGCAGCGTAGGTGGCGGGGGGGCCAACACAGATACGCAGTATTTT.

This clone has more than one count but fewer than ten. The gene calls are TRBV3-1 (or the pseudogene TRBV3-2) and TRBJ1-2, with TRBD1 matching over 7 bases. J was trimmed by 7 bases and V by 1 base; bases with no gene match: 12. This CDR3 comprises 16 residues. The germline V gene encodes CDR1 LGHDT and CDR2 YNNKEL (reference sequence). CDR3: CASSQALRTGASGYTF. CDR3 bases: TGTGCCAGCAGCCAAGCCCTTCGTACAGGGGCGAGTGGCTACACCTTC.

In its sample, this clone was seen once. The genes are TRBV4-3 and TRBJ1-1; 7 positions match TRBD1. The V segment lost 0 bases and the J segment 0 bases; nucleotides outside the gene matches: 4. Germline loops: CDR1 LGHNA, CDR2 YSLEER. The CDR3 is made up of 16 amino acids. CDR3 coding DNA: TGCGCCAGCAGCCAAGAAGGGGGCAGGGTGAACACTGAAGCTTTCTTT. It codes for CASSQEGGRVNTEAFF.

The gene calls are TRBV12-3 or TRBV12-4 and TRBJ2-1, with D tentatively TRBD1 (6 bases). V was trimmed by 2 bases and J by 10 bases, leaving 12 bases between them. The CDR3 loop spans 13 amino acids. The CDR3 protein is CASSLSPGVEQFF. In nucleotides, the CDR3 is TGTGCCAGCAGTTTAAGCCCAGGGGTAGAGCAGTTCTTC.

J is TRBJ1-1 and V is TRBV7-9, with unresolved D. This CDR3 region has 13 residues. Per germline, CDR1 SEHNR and CDR2 FQNEAQ (reference sequence). Between the trimmed V and J ends, which lost 7 bases and 11 bases, there was a span of 20 bases. This CDR3 is CASTPSQVESAFF. The CDR3 coding sequence is TGTGCCAGCACCCCATCCCAGGTTGAGTCGGCTTTCTTT. The whole variable domain, remainder taken from reference TRBV7-9 and TRBJ1-1, is DTGVSQNPRHKITKRGQNVTFRCDPISEHNRLYWYRQTLGQGPEFLTYFQNEAQLEKSRLLSDRFSAERPKGSFSTLEIQRTEQGDSAMYLCASTPSQVESAFFGQGTRLTVV.

This chain connects TRBV4-1 to TRBJ1-3, with D perhaps matching TRBD1 (6 bases). CDR3 length: 18 residues. Germline V CDR1 and CDR2: MGHRA, YSYEKL. The ends were cut back, 4 bases at V and 4 bases at J, with 23 bases in the middle. The CDR3 DNA is TGCGCCAGCAGCCGGACCACAGGGTTAGAAGGGAGAGGAAACACCATATATTTT. Encoded protein: CASSRTTGLEGRGNTIYF.

The chain combines TRBV27 with TRBJ2-7; 7 bases line up with TRBD1. Germline assignment: CDR1 MNHEY and CDR2 SMNVEV (reference sequence). The CDR3 is made up of 18 amino acids. Trimming at V came to 5 bases and at J to 4 bases, leaving 20 bases not matched to a gene. CDR3 in amino acids: CASSPQRRDRQGRYEQYF. Written as DNA, the CDR3 is TGTGCCAGCAGTCCCCAGCGGCGCGACAGACAGGGACGATACGAGCAGTACTTC.

This chain connects TRBV4-2 to TRBJ2-2; D may be TRBD2 (7 bases). The CDR3 extends over 15 amino acids. The V and J ends lost 4 bases and 5 bases respectively, with 14 bases between them. CDR1 and CDR2 from the germline V gene are LGHNA and YNFKEQ. The CDR3, as DNA: TGTGCCAGCAGCCGGGACCGGGGGGCAACCGGGGAGCTGTTTTTT. Its translation is CASSRDRGATGELFF.

This chain connects TRBV12-3 or TRBV12-4 to TRBJ2-7; TRBD2 matches at 7 bases. The CDR3 is made up of 13 amino acids. Trimming took 7 bases from V and 6 from J; bases not matched to a gene: 9. CDR3 coding DNA: TGTGCCAGCACCCTGGGAGGGGTCCGCGAGCAGTACTTC. Protein sequence: CASTLGGVREQYF.

This sequence joins TRBV7-2 and TRBJ2-1; TRBD1 might be the D (6 bases). Trimming took off 4 bases at V and 5 bases at J, with 9 bases between the two ends. Germline V CDR1 and CDR2: SGHTA, FQGNSA. CDR3 size: 13 residues. The CDR3 DNA reads TGTGCCAGCAGCTCCAGGGGAAACAATGAGCAGTTCTTC. Residues: CASSSRGNNEQFF. Full variable domain (rest looked up from reference TRBV7-2 and TRBJ2-1): GAGVSQSPSNKVTEKGKDVELRCDPISGHTALYWYRQSLGQGLEFLIYFQGNSAPDKSGLPSDRFSAERTGGSVSTLTIQRTQQEDSAVYLCASSSRGNNEQFFGPGTRLTVL.

This chain joins TRBV30 and TRBJ1-6, with D hard to call. Per the germline V gene, CDR1 is GTSNPN and CDR2 is SVGIG (reference sequence). V dropped 2 bases and J dropped 0 bases, with 8 bases sitting between them. CDR3 length: 15 residues. CDR3 protein: CAWSRESSYNSPLHF. The CDR3, as DNA: TGTGCCTGGAGTCGGGAGAGCTCCTATAATTCACCCCTCCACTTT.

This clone was seen a few times. The chain joins TRBV4-3 to TRBJ1-4, with D hard to call. Per the germline V gene, CDR1 is LGHNA and CDR2 is YSLEER. Trimming removed 0 bases from V and 4 bases from J, with 12 bases in between. The CDR3 is 16 residues long. The CDR3 sequence is CASSQDPVLGNEKLFF. The CDR3 region has the DNA TGCGCCAGCAGCCAAGATCCCGTCCTAGGTAATGAAAAACTGTTTTTT.

The chain links TRBV5-4 to TRBJ2-3; 8 bases align to TRBD2. Trimming removed 4 bases from V and 5 bases from J; junction bases left unmatched: 9. CDR1 is SGHNT, CDR2 YYREEE, per germline (reference sequence). The CDR3 runs to 15 residues. The CDR3 spells CASSLVAGWGDTQYF. The CDR3 region has the DNA TGTGCCAGCAGCCTTGTAGCGGGGTGGGGAGATACGCAGTATTTT. The full variable domain, in which reference TRBV5-4 and TRBJ2-3 provide the parts outside the CDR3, is ETGVTQSPTHLIKTRGQQVTLRCSSQSGHNTVSWYQQALGQGPQFIFQYYREEENGRGNFPPRFSGLQFPNYSSELNVNALELDDSALYLCASSLVAGWGDTQYFGPGTRLTVL.

V and J are TRBV7-2 and TRBJ2-3; TRBD1 matches at 7 bases. Germline CDR1 is SGHTA and CDR2 is FQGNSA. Trimming cost V 5 bases and J 2 bases; bases outside gene matches: 7. This CDR3 region has 15 residues. As DNA, the CDR3 is TGTGCCAGCAGCCCCGGGACAGCCTTCACAGATACGCAGTATTTT. It encodes CASSPGTAFTDTQYF. The variable domain in full, with the rest retrieved from reference TRBV7-2 and TRBJ2-3, is GAGVSQSPSNKVTEKGKDVELRCDPISGHTALYWYRQSLGQGLEFLIYFQGNSAPDKSGLPSDRFSAERTGGSVSTLTIQRTQQEDSAVYLCASSPGTAFTDTQYFGPGTRLTVL.

V is TRBV15 and J is TRBJ1-6, with 7 bases identical to TRBD1. The trim removed 6 bases at V and 5 bases at J, leaving 7 bases unmatched. Germline-derived CDR1 and CDR2 are LNHNV and YYDKDF (reference sequence). The CDR3 runs 15 residues. CDR3 nucleotide sequence: TGTGCCACCAGTGGAACCGGGACAGATAATTCACCCCTCCACTTT. Protein: CATSGTGTDNSPLHF.

The chain combines TRBV6-5 with TRBJ2-5; TRBD2 might be the D (5 bases). The CDR3 contains 14 residues. The V and J ends lost 7 bases and 6 bases respectively, with 18 bases between them. Germline lookup yields CDR1 MNHEY and CDR2 SVGAGI. CDR3 protein: CASTRVGDLQTQYF. As DNA, the CDR3 is TGTGCCAGCACGAGGGTAGGAGACTTACAGACCCAGTACTTC.

As DNA, the CDR3 is TGTGCCAGCAGCCGACAGTTTGGAACTAATGAAAAACTGTTTTTT. Encoded protein: CASSRQFGTNEKLFF. The chain has TRBV27 and TRBJ1-4; D is perhaps TRBD1 (5 bases). Germline lookup yields CDR1 MNHEY and CDR2 SMNVEV (reference sequence). The CDR3 length is 15 residues. Trimming took off 6 bases at V and 1 base at J, with 12 bases between the two ends.

The chain combines TRBV6-5 with TRBJ1-2; TRBD1 is a possible D gene (6 bases). The germline V and J ends were trimmed by 4 bases and 5 bases, with 14 bases remaining between them. Germline V lookup: CDR1 MNHEY, CDR2 SVGAGI. This CDR3 comprises 14 residues. The CDR3 loop is CASSSGTTAYGYTF. The CDR3 region has the DNA TGTGCCAGCAGTTCCGGGACAACAGCGTATGGCTACACCTTC.

This chain connects TRBV30 to TRBJ1-3; D is perhaps TRBD1 (5 bases). CDR3 length: 13 residues. The germline gives CDR1 GTSNPN, CDR2 SVGIG (reference sequence). The V end lost 4 bases, the J end lost 4 bases, and 11 bases lay between the germline ends. CDR3 coding DNA: TGTGCCTGGAAGGTGGCAGGGGGAAACACCATATATTTT. This translates into CAWKVAGGNTIYF.

CDR3 sequence (DNA): TGTGCCAGCAGCCAGCCGGGTTGGGATACGCAGTATTTT. Translating gives CASSQPGWDTQYF. The rearrangement links TRBV3-1 (or the pseudogene TRBV3-2) to TRBJ2-3; D is unresolved. V was clipped by 3 bases and J by 6 bases, with 10 bases between them. Per the germline V gene, CDR1 is LGHDT and CDR2 is YNNKEL (reference sequence). The CDR3 totals 13 residues.

In its sample, this clone was seen once. J is TRBJ2-7 and V is TRBV5-1, with D maybe TRBD1 (6 bases). The CDR3 extends over 12 amino acids. CDR1 SGHRS and CDR2 YFSETQ come from the germline V gene. Trimming left V 2 bases short and J 7 bases short, with 10 bases between. The CDR3 spells CASSFGQGEQYF. Here the CDR3 DNA reads TGCGCCAGCAGCTTTGGGCAGGGGGAGCAGTACTTC.

This chain links TRBV10-2 with TRBJ1-6, with 10 positions matching TRBD1. Germline assignment: CDR1 WSHSY and CDR2 SAAADI. The CDR3 runs 18 residues. With 3 bases clipped from V and 5 bases from J, the junction kept 10 bases outside the gene matches. CDR3 loop: CASSDWDRGNIDNSPLHF. CDR3 DNA sequence: TGCGCCAGCAGTGACTGGGACAGGGGAAACATTGATAATTCACCCCTCCACTTT.

V is TRBV3-1 (or the pseudogene TRBV3-2) and J is TRBJ1-1; 8 bases fit TRBD1. V shed 4 bases and J 7 bases; nucleotides not matched to a gene: 5. The CDR3 consists of 13 residues. Germline CDR1 is LGHDT and CDR2 is YNNKEL (reference sequence). Here the CDR3 reads CASSPTGGLEAFF. Here the CDR3 DNA reads TGTGCCAGCAGCCCCACAGGGGGACTTGAAGCTTTCTTT.

This chain uses TRBV5-1 with TRBJ1-6; perhaps TRBD1 as D (5 bases). From germline, CDR1 is SGHRS and CDR2 YFSETQ. V was cut by 0 bases and J by 8 bases, with 12 bases left in between. This CDR3 region has 15 residues. Written as DNA, the CDR3 is TGCGCCAGCAGCTTGGGTACGGGGGGACATTCACCCCTCCACTTT. Its protein is CASSLGTGGHSPLHF. Looking up the rest from reference TRBV5-1 and TRBJ1-6 gives the full variable domain: KAGVTQTPRYLIKTRGQQVTLSCSPISGHRSVSWYQQTPGQGLQFLFEYFSETQRNKGNFPGRFSGRQFSNSRSEMNVSTLELGDSALYLCASSLGTGGHSPLHFGNGTRLTVT.

The rearrangement links TRBV18 to TRBJ1-2; maybe TRBD1 (6 bases). There are 16 residues in the CDR3. Germline V gene data show CDR1 as KGHSH and CDR2 as LQKENI. Trimming cost V 5 bases and J 6 bases, with 22 bases left between them. The DNA of the CDR3 is TGTGCCAGCTCAGCTACAGGGTCTACTCTATCCGATGGCTACACCTTC. This encodes CASSATGSTLSDGYTF.

CDR3 coding DNA: TGTGCCAGCAGCCAAGCCGCGGGACAGGGGTGGTACGAGCAGTACTTC. It yields the protein CASSQAAGQGWYEQYF. The rearrangement joins TRBV4-2 to TRBJ2-7, with 10 bases that match TRBD1. From germline, CDR1 is LGHNA and CDR2 YNFKEQ. With V trimmed by 1 base and J by 4 bases, 7 bases remained unmatched. The CDR3 length is 16 residues.

The rearrangement links TRBV6-6 to TRBJ2-7, with D perhaps TRBD1 (6 bases). CDR3 length equals 14 residues. Trimming removed 6 bases at V and 6 bases at J, with 18 bases between. Germline V lookup: CDR1 MNHNY, CDR2 SVGAGI (reference sequence). The DNA for the CDR3 is TGTGCCAGCAGCATGCTTGGGGGCCCCTCCGAGCAGTACTTC. Amino acids: CASSMLGGPSEQYF.